Given below is one T cell receptor beta chain in context. Its target is not known. The naive CD8 subset, CD45RO-negative cells positively selected for CCR7, excluded terminally differentiated effector memory CD45RA+ cells. Healthy and HIV-negative, the adult donors had no recent acute infections or vaccinations. TCRdb's copy holds only in-frame clones and misses some; the assay was immunoSEQ multiplex PCR. The sample consists of about 2.1 million clones, about 93% of them appearing once. This entry is derived from a study of shared clonotypes between healthy human individuals. General study findings and limits: Enrolling few donors narrowed the genetic and exposure-history diversity that was represented. Clonotypes shared by all four sorted-subset donors had higher generation probabilities than non-shared clonotypes. Across subsets, estimated richness was generally greater for naive than for memory populations.

The V gene lost 6 bases and the J gene lost 6 bases, with 12 bases spanning the gap. CDR1 and CDR2 (germline): MDHEN, SYDVKM. The CDR3 runs 13 residues. This sequence joins TRBV28 and TRBJ1-5; possibly TRBD1 for D (6 bases). The receptor was derived from a man aged 18 to 29 in good health. Some clones in this sample may be carry-over from other donors' samples. The sample was naive CD8+ T cells from PBMCs. The CDR3 is CASSPGQTQPQHF. The DNA of the CDR3 is TGTGCCAGCAGCCCCGGACAGACTCAGCCCCAGCATTTT.